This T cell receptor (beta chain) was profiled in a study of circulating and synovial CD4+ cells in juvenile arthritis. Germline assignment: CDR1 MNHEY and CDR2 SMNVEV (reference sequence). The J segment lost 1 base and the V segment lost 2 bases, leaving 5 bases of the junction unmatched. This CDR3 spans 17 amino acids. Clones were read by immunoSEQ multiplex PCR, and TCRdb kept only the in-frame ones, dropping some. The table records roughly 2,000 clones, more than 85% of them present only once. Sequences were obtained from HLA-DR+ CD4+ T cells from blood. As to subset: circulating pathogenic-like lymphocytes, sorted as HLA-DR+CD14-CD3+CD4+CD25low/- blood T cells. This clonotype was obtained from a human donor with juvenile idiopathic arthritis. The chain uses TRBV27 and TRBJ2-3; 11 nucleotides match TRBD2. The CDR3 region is CASSLRVLAGGTDTQYF. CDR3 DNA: TGTGCCAGCAGTTTACGGGTACTAGCGGGAGGCACAGATACGCAGTATTTT.